Listed below are T cell receptor beta chains from one sample, sequenced in a study of cytomegalovirus exposure and HLA in healthy donors. Sequenced by immunoSEQ multiplex PCR; TCRdb stores in-frame clones only, minus some. In total, the table holds over 100,000 clones. Sequencing used PBMCs. These receptors were taken from a woman in her thirties or forties in good health and CMV-seropositive. Each CDR3 is given with its conserved first and last residue. Fields, in order: V gene, J gene, D gene, CDR3 DNA, CDR3 protein. A D gene is named only where the DNA matches it firmly.

V gene: TRBV30; J gene: TRBJ1-2; D gene: -; CDR3 DNA: TGTGCCTGGGCCCTACTTAACTATGGCTACACCTTC; CDR3 protein: CAWALLNYGYTF
V gene: TRBV28; J gene: TRBJ1-4; D gene: -; CDR3 DNA: TGTGCCAGCAGGGACCCGGGGGGTAATGAAAAACTGTTTTTT; CDR3 protein: CASRDPGGNEKLFF
V gene: TRBV5-1; J gene: TRBJ2-3; D gene: -; CDR3 DNA: TGCGCCAGCAGCTCCAGGGGTTCGGATACGCAGTATTTT; CDR3 protein: CASSSRGSDTQYF
V gene: TRBV25-1; J gene: TRBJ1-2; D gene: TRBD1; CDR3 DNA: TGTGCCAGCAGTGAACCGGGGACAGGTTATGGCTACACCTTC; CDR3 protein: CASSEPGTGYGYTF
V gene: TRBV7-6; J gene: TRBJ1-5; D gene: -; CDR3 DNA: TGTGCCAGCAGCTTAGCGGGGGGGAGAGATCAGCCCCAGCATTTT; CDR3 protein: CASSLAGGRDQPQHF
V gene: TRBV19; J gene: TRBJ1-4; D gene: -; CDR3 DNA: TGTGCCAGTAGTAGATTCGGGGTTGCAACTAATGAAAAACTGTTTTTT; CDR3 protein: CASSRFGVATNEKLFF
V gene: TRBV7-6; J gene: TRBJ2-3; D gene: TRBD1; CDR3 DNA: TGTGCCAGCAGCCAAGGACAGGGGGCCACAGATACGCAGTATTTT; CDR3 protein: CASSQGQGATDTQYF
V gene: TRBV27; J gene: TRBJ1-1; D gene: -; CDR3 DNA: TGTGCCAGCAGTTTATTCCCGGACACTGAAGCTTTCTTT; CDR3 protein: CASSLFPDTEAFF
V gene: TRBV29-1; J gene: TRBJ1-6; D gene: TRBD1; CDR3 DNA: TGCAGCGCACGGGACAGGGAGAATTCACCCCTCCACTTT; CDR3 protein: CSARDRENSPLHF
V gene: TRBV5-1; J gene: TRBJ2-7; D gene: TRBD2; CDR3 DNA: TGCGCCAGCAGCACAAGCGGGAGGGCCTCGGGCATGAGATACGAGCAGTACTTC; CDR3 protein: CASSTSGRASGMRYEQYF
V gene: TRBV19; J gene: TRBJ2-1; D gene: TRBD1; CDR3 DNA: TGTGCCAGTAGTAGATCCCCAGGGGGCAGCTCCTACAATGAGCAGTTCTTC; CDR3 protein: CASSRSPGGSSYNEQFF
V gene: TRBV21-1; J gene: TRBJ2-7; D gene: -; CDR3 DNA: TGTGCCAGCAGCAAGAGGGCGTGGGGCTACGAGCAGTACTTC; CDR3 protein: CASSKRAWGYEQYF
V gene: TRBV11-2; J gene: TRBJ2-3; D gene: TRBD1; CDR3 DNA: TGTGCCAGCAGCTTAGGGGACAGGGGGCGCGCAGATACGCAGTATTTT; CDR3 protein: CASSLGDRGRADTQYF
V gene: TRBV9; J gene: TRBJ2-7; D gene: TRBD1; CDR3 DNA: TGTGCCAGCAGCGTTCGGACAGGGGTCCCCTACGAGCAGTACTTC; CDR3 protein: CASSVRTGVPYEQYF
V gene: TRBV9; J gene: TRBJ2-1; D gene: -; CDR3 DNA: TGTGCCAGCAGCGTAGGAGCGGGTTCCTACAATGAGCAGTTCTTC; CDR3 protein: CASSVGAGSYNEQFF
V gene: TRBV2; J gene: TRBJ2-7; D gene: -; CDR3 DNA: TGTGCCAGCAGTGAAGAAGGGGGTTTGGTCTCCTACGAGCAGTACTTC; CDR3 protein: CASSEEGGLVSYEQYF
V gene: TRBV6-1; J gene: TRBJ1-2; D gene: -; CDR3 DNA: TGTGCCAGCAGTCGTCACAGGTTCTTCAACTATGGCTACACCTTC; CDR3 protein: CASSRHRFFNYGYTF
V gene: TRBV4-3; J gene: TRBJ2-1; D gene: TRBD1; CDR3 DNA: TGCGCCAGCAGCCAAGGACAGGGGGGGAGTGAGCAGTTCTTC; CDR3 protein: CASSQGQGGSEQFF
V gene: TRBV5-4; J gene: TRBJ1-2; D gene: -; CDR3 DNA: TGTGCCAGCAGCTTGGAGCAAGACTATGGCTACACCTTC; CDR3 protein: CASSLEQDYGYTF
V gene: TRBV28; J gene: TRBJ1-4; D gene: -; CDR3 DNA: TGTGCCAGCAGTTTATGGGACTCGGGAAAACTGTTTTTT; CDR3 protein: CASSLWDSGKLFF
V gene: TRBV5-6; J gene: TRBJ2-5; D gene: -; CDR3 DNA: TGTGCCAGCAACCACTACCTACGGGGGGCCCAAGAGACCCAGTACTTC; CDR3 protein: CASNHYLRGAQETQYF
V gene: TRBV5-5; J gene: TRBJ2-7; D gene: TRBD1; CDR3 DNA: TGTGCCAGCAGGTACCGGGACAGTGCGTACGAGCAGTACTTC; CDR3 protein: CASRYRDSAYEQYF
V gene: TRBV28; J gene: TRBJ1-1; D gene: -; CDR3 DNA: TGTGCCAGCAGTTCCCCCCCACAGGGTACCACTGAAGCTTTCTTT; CDR3 protein: CASSSPPQGTTEAFF
V gene: TRBV5-1; J gene: TRBJ2-1; D gene: TRBD2; CDR3 DNA: TGCGCCAGCAGCTTAGAGGGACTATCCTACAATGAGCAGTTCTTC; CDR3 protein: CASSLEGLSYNEQFF
V gene: TRBV6-5; J gene: TRBJ1-2; D gene: -; CDR3 DNA: TGTGCCAGCAGTTACTCTACAGACAGTTCCTACACCTTC; CDR3 protein: CASSYSTDSSYTF
V gene: TRBV28; J gene: TRBJ2-2; D gene: TRBD1; CDR3 DNA: TGTGCCAGCAACTCCCTTAGGGGCAGGGGGCTCATCGGGGAGCTGTTTTTT; CDR3 protein: CASNSLRGRGLIGELFF
V gene: TRBV7-2; J gene: TRBJ2-1; D gene: TRBD2; CDR3 DNA: TGTGCCAGCAGCCTAGCGGAGAGCTCCTACAATGAGCAGTTCTTC; CDR3 protein: CASSLAESSYNEQFF
V gene: TRBV25-1; J gene: TRBJ1-4; D gene: -; CDR3 DNA: TGTGCCAGCAGAACAGGTCAAACTCCAACTAATGAAAAACTGTTTTTT; CDR3 protein: CASRTGQTPTNEKLFF
V gene: TRBV27; J gene: TRBJ2-1; D gene: TRBD2; CDR3 DNA: TGTGCCAGCAGTTTCCGGCCGGCGCGGGAGAGAGACTACAATGAGCAGTTCTTC; CDR3 protein: CASSFRPARERDYNEQFF
V gene: TRBV6-1; J gene: TRBJ2-5; D gene: -; CDR3 DNA: TGTGCCAGCAGTGAAACATGGGCTCAGGAGACCCAGTACTTC; CDR3 protein: CASSETWAQETQYF
V gene: TRBV5-1; J gene: TRBJ2-6; D gene: -; CDR3 DNA: TGCGCCAGCGGCTGGGGGGTCGGGGCCAACGTCCTGACTTTC; CDR3 protein: CASGWGVGANVLTF
V gene: TRBV11-2; J gene: TRBJ2-1; D gene: -; CDR3 DNA: TGTGCCAGCAGCTTATGGGCCAACAATGAGCAGTTCTTC; CDR3 protein: CASSLWANNEQFF
V gene: TRBV7-9; J gene: TRBJ2-7; D gene: TRBD1; CDR3 DNA: TGTGCCAGCAGCCTGGGACAGGCTTCCTACGAGCAGTACTTC; CDR3 protein: CASSLGQASYEQYF
V gene: TRBV28; J gene: TRBJ2-7; D gene: TRBD2; CDR3 DNA: TGTGCCAGCGGACCCCGGACTAGCAACGAGCAGTACTTC; CDR3 protein: CASGPRTSNEQYF
V gene: TRBV6-1; J gene: TRBJ1-1; D gene: -; CDR3 DNA: TGTGCCAGCAGTGGGCAGACAGCTGACGCCACTGAAGCTTTCTTT; CDR3 protein: CASSGQTADATEAFF
V gene: TRBV5-4; J gene: TRBJ2-7; D gene: TRBD1; CDR3 DNA: TGTGCCAGCAGCTTGGGTGGACAGGGGACCAACGAGCAGTACTTC; CDR3 protein: CASSLGGQGTNEQYF
V gene: TRBV7-2; J gene: TRBJ2-1; D gene: TRBD2; CDR3 DNA: TGTGCCAGCAGCCGGGGGCAGCGGGAGGGCAATGAGCAGTTCTTC; CDR3 protein: CASSRGQREGNEQFF
V gene: TRBV29-1; J gene: TRBJ1-3; D gene: TRBD1; CDR3 DNA: TGCGGAGGGGGCAGGACTGGAAACACCATATATTTT; CDR3 protein: CGGGRTGNTIYF
V gene: TRBV5-4; J gene: TRBJ2-5; D gene: -; CDR3 DNA: TGTGCCAGCACCCCTGGGACCGGCAGGGGACAAGAGACCCAGTACTTC; CDR3 protein: CASTPGTGRGQETQYF
V gene: TRBV28; J gene: TRBJ1-4; D gene: -; CDR3 DNA: TGTGCCAGCAACAAGAGGAACGAAAAACTGTTTTTT; CDR3 protein: CASNKRNEKLFF
V gene: TRBV5-1; J gene: TRBJ2-7; D gene: TRBD1; CDR3 DNA: TGCGCCAGCAGCATGGACAGGGGAAGTGCGCAGTACTTC; CDR3 protein: CASSMDRGSAQYF
V gene: TRBV15; J gene: TRBJ2-3; D gene: -; CDR3 DNA: TGTGCCACCAGCAGGGAGACTAGTCGGAGTGTGGCGGATACGCAGTATTTT; CDR3 protein: CATSRETSRSVADTQYF
V gene: TRBV6-1; J gene: TRBJ2-2; D gene: TRBD2; CDR3 DNA: TGTGCCAGCAGTGTTTACAGCGGGAGGACAAACACCGGGGAGCTGTTTTTT; CDR3 protein: CASSVYSGRTNTGELFF
V gene: TRBV2; J gene: TRBJ1-6; D gene: -; CDR3 DNA: TGTGCCAGCGCACGGGATAGCTCCTATAATTCACCCCTCCACTTT; CDR3 protein: CASARDSSYNSPLHF
V gene: TRBV28; J gene: TRBJ2-7; D gene: TRBD1; CDR3 DNA: TGTGCCAGCACCTCTATGGGACAGGGTACCTACGAGCAGTACTTC; CDR3 protein: CASTSMGQGTYEQYF
V gene: TRBV19; J gene: TRBJ2-4; D gene: TRBD2; CDR3 DNA: TGTGCCAGTAGTATTGCGCTAGCGGGCCACGGGGCCAAAAACATTCAGTACTTC; CDR3 protein: CASSIALAGHGAKNIQYF
V gene: TRBV30; J gene: TRBJ1-1; D gene: -; CDR3 DNA: TGTGCCTGGAGTGTAGAAGGGGTTGAAGCTTTCTTT; CDR3 protein: CAWSVEGVEAFF
V gene: TRBV7-9; J gene: TRBJ2-3; D gene: -; CDR3 DNA: TGTGCCAGCAGCTTAGCGGGTATTGCCGGGGGTACGCAGTATTTT; CDR3 protein: CASSLAGIAGGTQYF
V gene: TRBV5-4; J gene: TRBJ2-7; D gene: -; CDR3 DNA: TGTGCCAGCAGCTTGAAGGGAGAGTACGAGCAGTACTTC; CDR3 protein: CASSLKGEYEQYF
V gene: TRBV2; J gene: TRBJ1-2; D gene: -; CDR3 DNA: TGTGCCAGCAGTGGGTCAGGGCGTACCTATGGCTACACCTTC; CDR3 protein: CASSGSGRTYGYTF
V gene: TRBV6-6; J gene: TRBJ2-5; D gene: TRBD1; CDR3 DNA: TGTGCCAGCAGTTACTCGGACAGGGCGCAGACCCAGTACTTC; CDR3 protein: CASSYSDRAQTQYF